This T cell receptor (beta chain) was found in a study of shared clonotypes between healthy human individuals (dated by TCRdb to the early 2020s). Context from the whole study: The cohort comprised a couple of women and three men aged 18 to 49 years. For each donor, CD4 naive and CD4 memory were each given three plates, CD8 naive was given two plates, and CD8 memory was given one plate. Different laboratories and diverse techniques were used to prepare libraries and sequence TCR repertoires, to increase sequencing depth and limit assay-specific biases. Leukapheresis yielded between about 0.94 and 9.5 billion PBMCs per donor. Blood TCR repertoires of roughly 5 healthy adults were deeply sequenced to estimate repertoire size and the extent of clonotype sharing between individuals.

Using the deep immunoSEQ assay, TCR CDR3 regions were amplified from genomic DNA by multiplex PCR. Extracted genomic DNA from each cell subset was distributed evenly across all wells of several immunoSEQ 96-well plates, and each plate was treated as a replicate. For sorted subsets, each replicate PCR was loaded with roughly 190 ng genomic DNA, equivalent to some 27,000 T cell genomes. The purified libraries were quantified using a Qubit 3.0 fluorometer, sized with a Bioanalyzer 2100, and then quantified again using the KAPA Library Quantification kit. Every immunoSEQ 96-well plate was sequenced on a separate single-read 150-cycle Illumina NextSeq 550 flow cell. On the study's bioinformatics: Because the immunoSEQ output included only junctional sequences and no quality scores, the filtering could not be the same as the filtering used for full-length reads. Sequences were annotated with PyIR, a Python wrapper for IgBLAST v1.9, and V/J genes and CDR3 were assigned using IMGT germline references. Reads were removed for weak V/J assignments (E-value above 1e-6), missing CDR3, stop codons, out-of-frame junctions, or ambiguous translated residues. A V3J clonotype was defined by an identical inferred V gene, J gene, and CDR3 amino acid sequence. Percentage overlap between repertoires was calculated by dividing the number of shared unique clonotypes by the size of the smaller repertoire. Repertoire richness was assessed with RTK rarefaction, the Chao1 estimator, and Recon v2.1 estimates of unobserved clonotypes. For all TCRbeta clonotypes obtained by the gDNA method from four donors, generation probabilities were computed with OLGA. TCRdb took this table from immuneACCESS and kept in-frame rearrangements with V and J called. Such tables lack part of the clones; where checked against another copy, unresolved V genes explain under half of the gap, and the rest is unexplained. That table supplies the V and J calls and clone size; D and trimming were determined from the DNA. The sample data list 2 million or so clones, and 90% to 95% of these were observed just once. The ten largest clones add up to 0.13% of the sample.

Regarding this clone: What this receptor recognizes is not known. One base away there is no much larger clone; base qualities are not given.

The donors were healthy, HIV-negative adults who had no recently reported acute infections or vaccinations. Every donor was a Caucasian adult living in Nashville, Tennessee, USA. CD4+ T cells were enriched through magnetic negative selection, after which naive cells were positively selected on CD45RA and the remaining negative fraction served as the memory subset. Blood was collected by leukapheresis, and PBMCs were isolated by Ficoll-Histopaque density gradient centrifugation and then cryopreserved in liquid nitrogen vapor phase. Purity and quantity of every magnetically sorted T cell population were checked by analytical flow cytometry. Each sorted fraction had its genomic DNA isolated and then quantified by UV absorbance on a Nanodrop 2000c. V is pared back by 5 bases and J by 8 bases, with 16 bases lying between the germline termini. The CDR3 spans 15 residues, from the cysteine through the phenylalanine. The read is trimmed to its CDR3 DNA, 45 bases read in frame from base 1. Per the germline V gene, SGHTA is the CDR1 and FQGNSA is the CDR2.

Summary of the overall study and its limitations: Sharing across a few donors was observed for roughly 5% of naive CD4, under 4% of naive CD8, 2.3% of memory CD4, and around 0.4% of memory CD8 clonotypes. The genetic and exposure-history diversity represented was limited by the small number of donors. Incomplete sequencing was indicated by rarefaction of sorted-subset datasets, despite the large sequencing depth. Only blood was sampled, and tissue TCR repertoires likely differ from those in blood. Naive subsets generally had larger estimated clonotype richness than memory subsets. Pairwise subsampling led to the expectation that sequencing depth would affect the degree of clonotype sharing among donors. Higher generation probabilities were observed for clonotypes shared by all four sorted-subset donors than for non-shared clonotypes.

Sequencing was carried out using naive CD4+ T cells sorted from blood. Taken with the paper, the label for cell subset or site translates to: CD45RA+ positively selected. The chain was built from TRBV7-2 and TRBJ1-6; 5 matching bases give a weak D call of TRBD1. The sequence was obtained from a man aged 18-30 years in good health. The nucleotides are TGTGCCAGCAGCCCTAGGGCGGAGGGGCATTCACCCCTCCACTTT. Its protein is CASSPRAEGHSPLHF.